This T cell receptor beta chain was found in a study of cytomegalovirus exposure and HLA in healthy donors. General study points: According to the study, roughly 160 TCR beta chains were cytomegalovirus-associated.

The CDR3 is 15 residues long. CDR1 SGHTA and CDR2 FQGNSA come from the germline V gene. Trimming cost V 4 bases and J 2 bases, with 12 bases left between them. Use of 60 Vbeta and 13 Jbeta primers characterized the PCR. The method was immunoSEQ multiplex PCR; TCRdb's version includes in-frame clones alone and lacks a portion of them. The sample table sets out approximately 37,000 clones. As for this clone: Its matching antigen is unknown.

The chain is built from TRBV7-2 and TRBJ1-3; D not resolved. The sequence was collected from a human donor in good health. The sequencing sample was made of PBMCs. The CDR3 bases are TGTGCCAGCAGCTCCTCACATAAGACTGGAAACACCATATATTTT. It specifies CASSSSHKTGNTIYF. The full variable domain, its missing parts supplied by reference TRBV7-2 and TRBJ1-3, is GAGVSQSPSNKVTEKGKDVELRCDPISGHTALYWYRQSLGQGLEFLIYFQGNSAPDKSGLPSDRFSAERTGGSVSTLTIQRTQQEDSAVYLCASSSSHKTGNTIYFGEGSWLTVV.